This T cell receptor (beta chain) stems from a study of cytomegalovirus exposure and HLA in healthy donors. The primer mix had 60 Vbeta and 13 Jbeta primers. Here immunoSEQ multiplex PCR was the method, and the copy in TCRdb shows in-frame clones only, minus some. The sample has about 240,000 clones, approximately 85% seen once. V dropped 7 bases and J dropped 4; count of bases not matched to a gene: 9. CDR3 length: 14 residues. Per germline, CDR1 GTSNPN and CDR2 SVGIG (reference sequence). The chain employs TRBV30 and TRBJ1-1, with 10 bases identical to TRBD1. Sequencing was carried out using PBMCs. This clonotype was sampled from a girl aged 2-15 years in good health and CMV-seronegative. The CDR3 loop reads CASGQGLLGTEAFF. The CDR3 DNA reads as TGTGCCTCGGGACAGGGGCTCCTAGGCACTGAAGCTTTCTTT.